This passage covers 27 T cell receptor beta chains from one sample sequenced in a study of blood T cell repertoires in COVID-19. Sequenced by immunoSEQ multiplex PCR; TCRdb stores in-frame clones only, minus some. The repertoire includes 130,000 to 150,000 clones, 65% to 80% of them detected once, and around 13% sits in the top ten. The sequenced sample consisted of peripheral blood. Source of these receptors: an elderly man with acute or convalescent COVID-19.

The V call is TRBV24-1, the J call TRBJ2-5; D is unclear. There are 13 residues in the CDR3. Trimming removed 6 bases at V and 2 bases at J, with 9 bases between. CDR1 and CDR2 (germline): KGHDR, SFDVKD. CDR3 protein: CATSSPRQETQYF. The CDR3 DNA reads TGTGCCACCAGTAGCCCCCGACAAGAGACCCAGTACTTC.

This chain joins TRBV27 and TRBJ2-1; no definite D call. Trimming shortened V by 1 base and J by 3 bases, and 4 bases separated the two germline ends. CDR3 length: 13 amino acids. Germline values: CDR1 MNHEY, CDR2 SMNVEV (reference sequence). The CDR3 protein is CASSLYNYNEQFF. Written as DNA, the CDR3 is TGTGCCAGCAGTTTATACAACTACAATGAGCAGTTCTTC.

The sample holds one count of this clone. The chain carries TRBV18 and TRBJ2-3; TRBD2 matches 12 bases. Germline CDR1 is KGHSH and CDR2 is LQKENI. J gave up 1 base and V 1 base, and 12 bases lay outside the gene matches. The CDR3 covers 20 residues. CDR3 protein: CASSPLLATSGGQGTDTQYF. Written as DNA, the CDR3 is TGTGCCAGCTCACCACTTTTAGCGACTAGCGGGGGCCAGGGCACAGATACGCAGTATTTT.

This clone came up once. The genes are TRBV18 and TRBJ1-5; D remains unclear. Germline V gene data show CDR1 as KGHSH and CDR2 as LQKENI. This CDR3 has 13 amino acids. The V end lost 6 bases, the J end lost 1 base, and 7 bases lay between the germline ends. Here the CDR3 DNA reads TGTGCCAGCTCTAATCTGAGCAATCAGCCCCAGCATTTT. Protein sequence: CASSNLSNQPQHF.

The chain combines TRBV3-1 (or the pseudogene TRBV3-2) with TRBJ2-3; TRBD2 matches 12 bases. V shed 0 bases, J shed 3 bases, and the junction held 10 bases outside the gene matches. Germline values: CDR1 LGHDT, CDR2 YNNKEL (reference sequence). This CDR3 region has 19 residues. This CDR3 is CASSQDGLAGREATDTQYF. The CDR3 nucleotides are TGTGCCAGCAGCCAAGACGGACTAGCGGGGAGAGAGGCGACAGATACGCAGTATTTT.

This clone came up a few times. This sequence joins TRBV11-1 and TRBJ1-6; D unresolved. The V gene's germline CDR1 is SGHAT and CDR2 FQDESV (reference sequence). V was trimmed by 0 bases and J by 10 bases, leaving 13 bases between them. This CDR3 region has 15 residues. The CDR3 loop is CASSLARGGSSPLHF. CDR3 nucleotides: TGTGCCAGCAGCTTAGCGCGGGGAGGGAGCTCACCCCTCCACTTT.

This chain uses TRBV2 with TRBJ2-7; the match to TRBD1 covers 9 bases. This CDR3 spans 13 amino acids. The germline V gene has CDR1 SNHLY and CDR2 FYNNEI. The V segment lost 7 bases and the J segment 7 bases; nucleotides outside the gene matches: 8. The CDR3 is CASIRDREREQYF. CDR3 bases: TGTGCCAGCATTCGGGACAGGGAGAGGGAGCAGTACTTC. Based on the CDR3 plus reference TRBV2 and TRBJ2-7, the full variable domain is EPEVTQTPSHQVTQMGQEVILRCVPISNHLYFYWYRQILGQKVEFLVSFYNNEISEKSEIFDDQFSVERPDGSNFTLKIRSTKLEDSAMYFCASIRDREREQYFGPGTRLTVT.

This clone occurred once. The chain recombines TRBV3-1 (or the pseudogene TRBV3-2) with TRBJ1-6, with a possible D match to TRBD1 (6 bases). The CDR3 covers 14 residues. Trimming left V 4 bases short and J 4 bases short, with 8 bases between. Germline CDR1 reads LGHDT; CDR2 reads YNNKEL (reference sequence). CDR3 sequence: CASSPQGYNSPLHF. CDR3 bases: TGTGCCAGCAGCCCCCAGGGGTATAATTCACCCCTCCACTTT.

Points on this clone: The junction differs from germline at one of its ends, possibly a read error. The CDR3 DNA reads TGCGCCAGCCGCCAAAAAGACGGACTAGGATCCGCAACCGGGGAGCTGTTTTTT. It codes for CASRQKDGLGSATGELFF. The chain has TRBV4-1 and TRBJ2-2, with TRBD2 identical over 7 bases. CDR1 and CDR2 (germline): MGHRA, YSYEKL. CDR3 length: 18 residues.

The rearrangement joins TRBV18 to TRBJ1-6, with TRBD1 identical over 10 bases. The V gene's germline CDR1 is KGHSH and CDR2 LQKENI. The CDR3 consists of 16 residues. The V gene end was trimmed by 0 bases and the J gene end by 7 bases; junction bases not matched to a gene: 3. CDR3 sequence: CASSPPTGQGNSPLHF. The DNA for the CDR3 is TGTGCCAGCTCACCACCAACGGGACAGGGGAATTCACCCCTCCACTTT.

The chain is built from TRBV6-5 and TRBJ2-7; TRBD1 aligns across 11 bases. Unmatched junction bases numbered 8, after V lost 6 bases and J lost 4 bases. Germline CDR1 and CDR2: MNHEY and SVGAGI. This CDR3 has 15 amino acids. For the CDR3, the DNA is TGTGCCAGCAGCCCAGGACAGGGGGCCTCTTACGAGCAGTACTTC. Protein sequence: CASSPGQGASYEQYF.

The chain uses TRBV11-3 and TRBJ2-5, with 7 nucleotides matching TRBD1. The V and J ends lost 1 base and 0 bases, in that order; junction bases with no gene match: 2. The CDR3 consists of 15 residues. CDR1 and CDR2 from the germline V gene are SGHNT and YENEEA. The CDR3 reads CASSLGDRHQETQYF. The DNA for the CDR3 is TGTGCCAGCAGCTTAGGGGACAGACACCAAGAGACCCAGTACTTC.

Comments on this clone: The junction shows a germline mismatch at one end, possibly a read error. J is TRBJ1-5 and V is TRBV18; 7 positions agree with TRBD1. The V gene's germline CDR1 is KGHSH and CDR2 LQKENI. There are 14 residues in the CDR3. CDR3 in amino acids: CASSPGGGYQPQHF. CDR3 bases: TGTGCCAGTTCACCAGGGGGAGGTTACCAGCCCCAGCATTTT.

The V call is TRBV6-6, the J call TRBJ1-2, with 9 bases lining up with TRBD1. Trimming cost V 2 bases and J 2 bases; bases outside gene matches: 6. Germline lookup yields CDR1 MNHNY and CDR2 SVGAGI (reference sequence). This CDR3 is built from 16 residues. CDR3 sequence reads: CASSYRGTGKNYGYTF. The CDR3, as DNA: TGTGCCAGCAGTTACCGCGGGACAGGGAAAAACTATGGCTACACCTTC.

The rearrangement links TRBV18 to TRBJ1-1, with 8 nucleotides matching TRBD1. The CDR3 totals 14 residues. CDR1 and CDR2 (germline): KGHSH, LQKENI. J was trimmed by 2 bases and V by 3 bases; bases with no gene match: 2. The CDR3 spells CASSPGTGNTEAFF. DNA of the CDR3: TGTGCCAGCTCACCGGGGACAGGCAACACTGAAGCTTTCTTT.

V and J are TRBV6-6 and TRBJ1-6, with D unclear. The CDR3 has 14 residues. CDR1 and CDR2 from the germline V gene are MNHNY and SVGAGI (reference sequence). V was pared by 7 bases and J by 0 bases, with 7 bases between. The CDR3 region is CASKGSSYNSPLHF. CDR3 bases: TGTGCCAGCAAAGGGAGCTCCTATAATTCACCCCTCCACTTT.

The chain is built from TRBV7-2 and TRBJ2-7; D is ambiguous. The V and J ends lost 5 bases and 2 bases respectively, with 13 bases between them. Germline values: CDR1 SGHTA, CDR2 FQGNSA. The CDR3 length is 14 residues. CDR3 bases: TGTGCCAGCAGCCCTAGATACCCTGCCTACGAGCAGTACTTC. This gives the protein CASSPRYPAYEQYF.

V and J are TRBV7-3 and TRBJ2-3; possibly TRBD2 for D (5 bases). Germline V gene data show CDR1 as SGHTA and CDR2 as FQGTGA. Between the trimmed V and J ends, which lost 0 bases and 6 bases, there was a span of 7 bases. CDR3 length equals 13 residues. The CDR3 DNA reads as TGTGCCAGCAGCTTAACTAGCGCCGATACGCAGTATTTT. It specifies CASSLTSADTQYF.

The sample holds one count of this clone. CDR3 loop: CASSNYFHNSPLHF. CDR3 coding DNA: TGTGCCAGCAGTAACTACTTTCATAATTCACCCCTCCACTTT. V usage is TRBV28 and J usage is TRBJ1-6; D call uncertain. Germline CDR1 is MDHEN and CDR2 is SYDVKM. Trimming left V 5 bases short and J 5 bases short, with 10 bases between. The CDR3 is 14 amino acids.

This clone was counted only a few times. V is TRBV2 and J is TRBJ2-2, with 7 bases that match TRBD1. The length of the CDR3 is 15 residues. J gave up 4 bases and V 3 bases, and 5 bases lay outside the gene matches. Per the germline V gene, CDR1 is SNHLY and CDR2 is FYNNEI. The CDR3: CASSELSGGTGELFF. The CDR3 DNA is TGTGCCAGCAGTGAGCTCTCAGGGGGCACCGGGGAGCTGTTTTTT. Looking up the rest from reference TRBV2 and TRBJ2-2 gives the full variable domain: EPEVTQTPSHQVTQMGQEVILRCVPISNHLYFYWYRQILGQKVEFLVSFYNNEISEKSEIFDDQFSVERPDGSNFTLKIRSTKLEDSAMYFCASSELSGGTGELFFGEGSRLTVL.

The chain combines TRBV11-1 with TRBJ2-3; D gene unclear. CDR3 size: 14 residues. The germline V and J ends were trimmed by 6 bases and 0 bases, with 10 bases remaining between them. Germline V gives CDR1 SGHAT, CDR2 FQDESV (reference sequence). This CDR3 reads CASSIISSTDTQYF. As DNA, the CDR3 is TGTGCCAGCAGTATAATCTCCAGCACAGATACGCAGTATTTT.

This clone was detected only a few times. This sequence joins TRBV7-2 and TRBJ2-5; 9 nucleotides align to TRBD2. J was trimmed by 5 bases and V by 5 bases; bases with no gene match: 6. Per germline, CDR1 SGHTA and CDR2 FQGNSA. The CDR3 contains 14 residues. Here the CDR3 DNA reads TGTGCCAGCAGCCCAGCGGGGGGCGGGGAGACCCAGTACTTC. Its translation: CASSPAGGGETQYF.

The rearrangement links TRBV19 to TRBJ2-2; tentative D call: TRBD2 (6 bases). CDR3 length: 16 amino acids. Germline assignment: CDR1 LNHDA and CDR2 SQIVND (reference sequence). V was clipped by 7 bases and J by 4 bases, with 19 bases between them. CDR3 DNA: TGTGCCAGTAACCCCGGGACGTTCGGGAGCACCGGGGAGCTGTTTTTT. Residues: CASNPGTFGSTGELFF.

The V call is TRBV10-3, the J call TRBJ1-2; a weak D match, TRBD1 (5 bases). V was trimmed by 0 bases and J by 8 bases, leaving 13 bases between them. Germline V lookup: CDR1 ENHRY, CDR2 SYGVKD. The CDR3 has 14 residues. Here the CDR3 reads CAISESWQGYGYTF. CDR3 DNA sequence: TGTGCCATCAGTGAGTCATGGCAGGGTTACGGCTACACCTTC.

CDR3 amino acids: CSTGTGDTEAFF. The CDR3 region has the DNA TGCAGCACCGGGACAGGGGACACTGAAGCTTTCTTT. The chain couples TRBV29-1 to TRBJ1-1; 10 bases are a match to TRBD1. From germline, CDR1 is SQVTM and CDR2 ANQGSEA. V was pared by 8 bases and J by 3 bases, with 3 bases of the junction left unmatched. This CDR3 region has 12 residues. The whole variable domain, filled in from reference TRBV29-1 and TRBJ1-1, reads SAVISQKPSRDICQRGTSLTIQCQVDSQVTMMFWYRQQPGQSLTLIATANQGSEATYESGFVIDKFPISRPNLTFSTLTVSNMSPEDSSIYLCSTGTGDTEAFFGQGTRLTVV.

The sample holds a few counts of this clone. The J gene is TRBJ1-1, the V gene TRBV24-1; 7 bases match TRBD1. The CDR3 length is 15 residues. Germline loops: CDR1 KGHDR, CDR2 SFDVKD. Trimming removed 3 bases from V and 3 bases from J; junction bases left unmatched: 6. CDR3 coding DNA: TGTGCCACCAGTGATCCCCTCAGGGGGGACACTGAAGCTTTCTTT. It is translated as CATSDPLRGDTEAFF.

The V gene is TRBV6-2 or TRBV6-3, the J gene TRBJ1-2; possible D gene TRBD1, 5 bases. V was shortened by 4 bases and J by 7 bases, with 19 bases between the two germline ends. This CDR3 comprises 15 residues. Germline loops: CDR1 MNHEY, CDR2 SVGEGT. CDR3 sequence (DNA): TGTGCCAGCAGTTCCGTCCAGGGCCCCCCTCGTGGCTACACCTTC. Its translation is CASSSVQGPPRGYTF.